This T cell receptor (beta chain) was captured by sequencing in a study of beta chain features in type 1 diabetes. Only a few counts were recorded for this clone. Its antigen is undetermined. This CDR3 has 16 amino acids. V lost 5 bases, J lost 2 bases, and 10 bases stayed unmatched. Germline values: CDR1 SGHTA, CDR2 FQGNSA. TCRB transcripts that were expressed got sequenced, as all of the isolated RNA had been reverse transcribed. The method was immunoSEQ multiplex PCR; TCRdb's version includes in-frame clones alone and lacks a portion of them. The sample has hundreds of thousands of clones, approximately 12% seen once. Whole-study findings and limits: Type 1 diabetes patients had TCRB CDR3s that were shorter (moderately but significantly so) in all four CD4+ subsets.

This rearrangement joins TRBV7-2 to TRBJ2-7; the match to TRBD2 covers 9 bases. The TCR sequence derives from a man aged 18 to 35 in good health. The sample taken for sequencing was naive CD4+ T cells from blood. CDR3 loop: CASSPRGGGRAYEQYF. The CDR3 DNA sequence: TGTGCCAGCAGCCCCAGGGGGGGCGGGAGGGCCTACGAGCAGTACTTC.